These 23 T cell receptor beta chains originate from one sample sequenced in a study of regulatory T cells in long-lasting Graves disease. Stated time point: newly diagnosed GD, antithyroid drugs for less than 3 months. PBMCs provided the RNA from which the TCR library was made. Both iRepertoire HTBI primers and Arm-PCR of CDR3 regions were used to build the TCR beta libraries. Each CDR3 protein is one row after TCRdb ran MiXCR on the multiplex PCR reads. The table has around 500,000 distinct CDR3 sequences, roughly 14% seen once. This same sample was also taken into another study, of T cells in Graves' hyperthyroidism and ophthalmopathy.

Material: peripheral blood mononuclear cells (PBMCs), obtained at new diagnosis, from a patient treated with antithyroid drugs. The source is a man aged 30 to 39 with Graves disease.

This rearrangement joins TRBV6-1 to TRBJ2-1, with TRBD2 matching over 7 bases. CDR1 and CDR2 (germline): MNHNS, SASEGT. The V gene end was trimmed by 5 bases and the J gene end by 4 bases; junction bases not matched to a gene: 14. This CDR3 region has 17 residues. CDR3 sequence: CASSNPGAGKGYNEQFF. In DNA form, the CDR3 reads TGTGCCAGCAGTAACCCAGGAGCGGGAAAGGGATACAATGAGCAGTTCTTC.

The J gene is TRBJ2-7, the V gene TRBV2, with D unclear. The CDR3 has 12 amino acids. Germline V CDR1 and CDR2: SNHLY, FYNNEI. V was clipped by 2 bases and J by 6 bases, with 8 bases between them. The CDR3 region is CASSELKSEQYF. The DNA of the CDR3 is TGTGCCAGCAGTGAACTGAAATCCGAGCAGTACTTC.

This clonotype was detected only a few times. V is TRBV2 and J is TRBJ2-1; TRBD2 agrees at 13 bases. Looked up from germline, CDR1 is SNHLY and CDR2 is FYNNEI. This CDR3 is built from 14 residues. The junction had 7 bases not matched to a gene; V was cut back by 9 bases and J by 8 bases. CDR3 nucleotide sequence: TGTGCCAGAGCCGGGACTAGCGGGACCGATGAGCAGTTCTTC. Translation: CARAGTSGTDEQFF.

This clonotype was recorded at least ten times. The rearrangement joins TRBV18 to TRBJ1-5; D is ambiguous. Germline V gene lookup returns CDR1 KGHSH and CDR2 LQKENI. The V gene lost 4 bases and the J gene lost 7 bases, with 8 bases spanning the gap. This CDR3 region has 12 residues. The CDR3 DNA reads as TGTGCCAGCTCACGACTTGGGCAGCCCCAGCATTTT. It specifies CASSRLGQPQHF.

This clonotype was counted ten times or more. The V and J genes are TRBV9 and TRBJ2-1; 9 positions agree with TRBD2. There are 17 residues in the CDR3. Per germline, CDR1 SGDLS and CDR2 YYNGEE. Losses at the gene ends were 7 bases for V and 0 bases for J; bases not matched to a gene: 11. CDR3: CASWPSGTLSSYNEQFF. The CDR3 nucleotides are TGTGCCAGCTGGCCTAGCGGGACTTTAAGCTCCTACAATGAGCAGTTCTTC.

The chain joins TRBV7-9 to TRBJ1-5; the D is unclear. The CDR3 totals 13 residues. Trimming shortened V by 2 bases and J by 4 bases, and 6 bases separated the two germline ends. Germline values: CDR1 SEHNR, CDR2 FQNEAQ (reference sequence). The chain's CDR3 is CASSLSVNQPQHF. In nucleotides, the CDR3 is TGTGCCAGCAGCTTATCGGTTAATCAGCCCCAGCATTTT. The full variable domain, its missing parts supplied by reference TRBV7-9 and TRBJ1-5, is DTGVSQNPRHKITKRGQNVTFRCDPISEHNRLYWYRQTLGQGPEFLTYFQNEAQLEKSRLLSDRFSAERPKGSFSTLEIQRTEQGDSAMYLCASSLSVNQPQHFGDGTRLSIL.

This clonotype has a count of ten or more. This chain joins TRBV7-2 and TRBJ2-3; the D gene is possibly TRBD1 (6 bases). Germline lookup yields CDR1 SGHTA and CDR2 FQGNSA. CDR3 length: 16 residues. Trimming stripped 2 bases from V and 1 base from J, with 13 bases between. CDR3 sequence: CASSLRGTIGTDTQYF. DNA of the CDR3: TGTGCCAGCAGCTTAAGAGGGACAATCGGCACAGATACGCAGTATTTT.

This clonotype has ten or more counts. This chain joins TRBV30 and TRBJ2-1, with D tentatively TRBD2 (5 bases). Germline V gene lookup returns CDR1 GTSNPN and CDR2 SVGIG (reference sequence). The CDR3 is 11 residues long. The V end was cut by 5 bases, the J end by 7 bases, with 9 bases between. DNA for the CDR3: TGTGCCTGGCGATGGAGGAATGAGCAGTTCTTC. Translated: CAWRWRNEQFF.

This clonotype was recorded a few times. This rearrangement joins TRBV20-1 to TRBJ2-7; D gene ambiguous. V dropped 3 bases and J dropped 1 base, with 10 bases sitting between them. CDR1 is DFQATT, CDR2 SNEGSKA, per germline (reference sequence). There are 13 residues in the CDR3. CDR3 nucleotides: TGCAGTGCTAGGACCAGAATTTCCTACGAGCAGTACTTC. As protein: CSARTRISYEQYF.

This chain uses TRBV5-4 with TRBJ2-3; D is unresolved. There are 16 residues in the CDR3. V was clipped by 2 bases and J by 2 bases, with 15 bases between them. Germline values: CDR1 SGHNT, CDR2 YYREEE (reference sequence). The CDR3 DNA follows: TGTGCCAGCAGCTTAATGGGTCCCCTCCTCACAGATACGCAGTATTTT. Residues: CASSLMGPLLTDTQYF. The full variable domain, completed using reference TRBV5-4 and TRBJ2-3, is ETGVTQSPTHLIKTRGQQVTLRCSSQSGHNTVSWYQQALGQGPQFIFQYYREEENGRGNFPPRFSGLQFPNYSSELNVNALELDDSALYLCASSLMGPLLTDTQYFGPGTRLTVL.

This clonotype was counted at least ten times. V and J are TRBV10-3 and TRBJ2-7, with 7 bases identical to TRBD1. This CDR3 region has 14 residues. V lost 8 bases and J lost 5; bases outside the gene matches: 12. CDR1 and CDR2 (germline): ENHRY, SYGVKD. The CDR3 nucleotides read TGTGCCATCGACGTTGAGGGAGACAGGGACGAGCAGTACTTC. Residues: CAIDVEGDRDEQYF.

Concerning this clonotype itself: One base away lies a much larger clone, so this may be a sequencing read error. CDR3: CSARDRQGGGSTIYF. The CDR3 nucleotides read TGCAGTGCTAGAGATCGACAGGGAGGTGGAAGCACCATATATTTT. This sequence joins TRBV20-1 and TRBJ1-3, with TRBD1 identical over 7 bases. Germline V lookup: CDR1 DFQATT, CDR2 SNEGSKA (reference sequence). This CDR3 comprises 15 residues.

The V and J genes are TRBV9 and TRBJ1-1; D not resolved. Germline V gene lookup returns CDR1 SGDLS and CDR2 YYNGEE. This CDR3 spans 14 amino acids. The germline V and J ends were trimmed by 4 bases and 1 base, with 11 bases remaining between them. CDR3 sequence: CASSPRAWNTEAFF. The CDR3 nucleotides are TGTGCCAGCAGCCCCCGGGCCTGGAACACTGAAGCTTTCTTT.

This clonotype has ten or more counts. The chain links TRBV12-3 or TRBV12-4 to TRBJ2-7, with 10 nucleotides matching TRBD2. The CDR3 totals 14 residues. With V trimmed by 6 bases and J by 2 bases, 4 bases remained unmatched. The CDR3 DNA follows: TGTGCCAGCAGGAAGACTAGCGGGCCCTACGAGCAGTACTTC. This sequence encodes CASRKTSGPYEQYF.

This clonotype has a handful of counts. The chain links TRBV9 to TRBJ2-1; 7 bases are a match to TRBD2. Losses at the gene ends were 0 bases for V and 6 bases for J; bases not matched to a gene: 12. CDR3 length: 17 residues. Germline V gene lookup returns CDR1 SGDLS and CDR2 YYNGEE. The CDR3 loop is CASSVASREYPFNEQFF. The DNA of the CDR3 is TGTGCCAGCAGCGTAGCTTCGCGGGAGTATCCTTTCAATGAGCAGTTCTTC.

This clonotype was counted ten times or more. The gene calls are TRBV5-1 and TRBJ2-1, with TRBD2 matching over 9 bases. The CDR3 is 16 residues long. CDR1 and CDR2 from the germline V gene are SGHRS and YFSETQ. The ends lost 0 bases at V and 3 bases at J; junction bases unmatched: 4. Here the CDR3 reads CASSLVLAGFYNEQFF. The CDR3 coding sequence is TGCGCCAGCAGCTTGGTCCTAGCGGGATTCTACAATGAGCAGTTCTTC.

This clonotype was seen a few times. The chain uses TRBV6-5 and TRBJ1-5; 7 bases are shared with TRBD1. The length of the CDR3 is 16 residues. Looked up from germline, CDR1 is MNHEY and CDR2 is SVGAGI. Losses at the gene ends were 2 bases for V and 5 bases for J; bases not matched to a gene: 9. The CDR3 sequence: CASSYVKGGGDQPQHF. As DNA, the CDR3 is TGTGCCAGCAGTTACGTTAAGGGAGGGGGCGATCAGCCCCAGCATTTT.

This clonotype came up many times. The germline gene is not matched at one end of the junction; a read error may be the cause. The V gene is TRBV3-1, the J gene TRBJ2-2; D call uncertain. Germline V gene lookup returns CDR1 LGHDT and CDR2 YNNKEL (reference sequence). CDR3 length: 12 amino acids. CDR3 sequence: CASSLEGGELFF. The CDR3 DNA reads TGCGCCAGCAGCTTGGAAGGCGGGGAGCTGTTTTTT.

This clonotype was seen at least ten times. The chain recombines TRBV12-5 with TRBJ2-1; TRBD2 agrees at 10 bases. This CDR3 comprises 15 residues. Germline V gene data show CDR1 as LGHNT and CDR2 as FRNRAP. Trimming took 6 bases from V and 5 from J; bases not matched to a gene: 7. Here the CDR3 DNA reads TGTGCTAGTGGGAGAGGACTAGCGGTAGACAATGAGCAGTTCTTC. The encoded protein is CASGRGLAVDNEQFF. The whole variable domain, remainder taken from reference TRBV12-5 and TRBJ2-1, is DARVTQTPRHKVTEMGQEVTMRCQPILGHNTVFWYRQTMMQGLELLAYFRNRAPLDDSGMPKDRFSAEMPDATLATLKIQPSEPRDSAVYFCASGRGLAVDNEQFFGPGTRLTVL.

This clonotype was detected many times. This chain connects TRBV6-1 to TRBJ1-3; 7 bases agree with TRBD1. The trim removed 5 bases at V and 0 bases at J, leaving 4 bases unmatched. CDR3 size: 15 residues. Germline-derived CDR1 and CDR2 are MNHNS and SASEGT. The CDR3 nucleotides are TGTGCCAGCAGTAGACAGGGAACCTCTGGAAACACCATATATTTT. Its translation: CASSRQGTSGNTIYF.

About this clonotype: A read error is possible here, since a much larger clone lies one base away. This sequence joins TRBV10-2 and TRBJ2-3; the match to TRBD2 covers 14 bases. Germline CDR1 is WSHSY and CDR2 is SAAADI. This CDR3 spans 18 amino acids. The CDR3 loop reads CASTRGLAGVVNTGTQYF. CDR3 DNA sequence: TGCGCCAGCACTCGGGGACTAGCGGGAGTGGTAAACACAGGTACGCAGTATTTT.

The V gene is TRBV28, the J gene TRBJ2-1, with D perhaps TRBD1 (5 bases). The better agreement between TRBJ2-5 and the DNA end casts doubt on the J call. Germline values: CDR1 MDHEN, CDR2 SYDVKM. This CDR3 is built from 15 residues. The CDR3 region has the DNA TGTGCCAGCAGTTTCAGGACAACTGTCCCAGAGACCCAGTACTTC. Its protein product is CASSFRTTVPETQYF.

This clonotype was picked up many times. The chain carries TRBV25-1 and TRBJ2-5; no definite D call. V shed 3 bases and J shed 1 base, with 6 bases lying between them. Germline values: CDR1 MGHDK, CDR2 SYGVNS. The CDR3 is 13 amino acids. The DNA for the CDR3 is TGTGCCAGCAGTGATTACAGCCAAGAGACCCAGTACTTC. This sequence encodes CASSDYSQETQYF.